The 8 T cell receptor beta chains presented below share a single source sample, sequenced in a study of CXCR3-negative and CXCR3-positive naive CD8 T cells. Study findings and constraints: Naive cells that were CXCR3-positive had more hydrophobic TRB CDR3s (compared with CXCR3-negative naive cells).

Preparation of TRB cDNA libraries relied on 5' RACE carrying UMI labels. TCRdb reanalyzed the 5' RACE reads, giving one entry per CDR3 protein sequence and no DNA. The repertoire shows 130,000 to 150,000 distinct CDR3 sequences; the top ten hold 0.25% to 0.35%. Which antigens these TCRs recognize remains unknown. Sequencing was carried out using naive CXCR3+ CD8+ T cells from blood. As to subset: CD45RO-CCR7+CD27+CD95- naive CD8+ T cells expressing CXCR3 (TNR3+). These TCRs come from a human donor in good health. Some clones in this sample may be carry-over from other donors' samples.

This chain joins TRBV29-1 and TRBJ2-1. This CDR3 contains 15 residues. Germline CDR1 SQVTM, CDR2 ANQGSEA. The CDR3 sequence: CSVGSQISSYNEQFF.

V gene TRBV20-1 combines with J gene TRBJ2-1; TCRdb names TRBD2, which stays unverified in the absence of DNA. Germline V CDR1 and CDR2: DFQATT, SNEGSKA (reference sequence). The CDR3 runs to 12 residues. The chain's CDR3 is CSASAGLNEQFF.

This chain links TRBV4-1 with TRBJ2-7; TCRdb indicates TRBD2, and absent DNA this call remains unverified. The length of the CDR3 is 14 residues. The V gene's germline CDR1 is MGHRA and CDR2 YSYEKL. CDR3 sequence reads: CASSPTSGTDEQYF.

The chain combines TRBV29-1 with TRBJ2-1; the TRBD1 assignment by TCRdb is unverifiable without DNA. CDR3 length: 12 residues. The germline CDR1 and CDR2 sequences are SQVTM and ANQGSEA. CDR3 residues: CSVGTGMGEQFF.

V gene TRBV2 combines with J gene TRBJ1-1. Germline-derived CDR1 and CDR2 are SNHLY and FYNNEI. The length of the CDR3 is 16 residues. The chain's CDR3 is CASSEAGGGQRDEAFF.

The chain joins TRBV28 to TRBJ2-1; TCRdb outputs TRBD1, but without DNA this stays unchecked. There are 14 residues in the CDR3. Germline V CDR1 and CDR2: MDHEN, SYDVKM. The CDR3: CASSFTGSYNEQFF.

CDR3 sequence reads: CASSFTPPGGGDWGYNEQFF. V usage is TRBV7-8 and J usage is TRBJ2-1; TCRdb designates TRBD1, a call that cannot be tested without DNA. CDR1 is SGHVS, CDR2 FQNEAQ, per germline. This CDR3 has 20 amino acids.

The chain is built from TRBV4-3 and TRBJ2-7; TCRdb proposes TRBD1, but this gene call is untestable without DNA. Looked up from germline, CDR1 is LGHNA and CDR2 is YSLEER. This CDR3 is built from 16 residues. The CDR3: CASSQEARGYSYEQYF.